The source of this T cell receptor beta chain is a study of cytomegalovirus exposure and HLA in healthy donors. Findings and limits, study-wide: A list of approximately 150 TCR beta chains associated with cytomegalovirus was given.

This clone appeared once. Its antigen is not known. Primers included in the PCR were 60 Vbeta and 13 Jbeta primers. TCRdb's table, derived via immunoSEQ multiplex PCR, lists solely in-frame clones and lacks some. The table records around 150,000 clones, roughly 85% of them present only once. The sequenced sample was PBMCs. This clonotype was obtained from a man younger than 30 in good health and CMV-seropositive.

CDR3 protein: CASSVAFRGADTGELFF. DNA of the CDR3: TGTGCCAGCAGCGTAGCTTTTCGGGGGGCGGACACCGGGGAGCTGTTTTTT. The rearrangement joins TRBV9 to TRBJ2-2; D perhaps matches TRBD2 (7 bases). The CDR3 is 17 amino acids. Trimming shortened V by 0 bases and J by 3 bases, and 15 bases separated the two germline ends. Germline CDR1 is SGDLS and CDR2 is YYNGEE.